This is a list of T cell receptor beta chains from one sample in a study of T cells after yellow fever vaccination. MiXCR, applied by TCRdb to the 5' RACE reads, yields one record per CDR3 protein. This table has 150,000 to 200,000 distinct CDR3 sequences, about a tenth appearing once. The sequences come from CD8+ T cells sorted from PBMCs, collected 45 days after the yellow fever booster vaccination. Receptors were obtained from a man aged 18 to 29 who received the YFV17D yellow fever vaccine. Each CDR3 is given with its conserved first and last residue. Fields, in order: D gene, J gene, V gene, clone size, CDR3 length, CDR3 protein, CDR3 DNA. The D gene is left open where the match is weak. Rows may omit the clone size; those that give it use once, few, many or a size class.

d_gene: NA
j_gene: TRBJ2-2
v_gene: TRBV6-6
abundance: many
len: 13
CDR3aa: CASREGNTGELFF
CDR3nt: TGTGCCAGCAGGGAGGGGAACACCGGGGAGCTGTTTTTT

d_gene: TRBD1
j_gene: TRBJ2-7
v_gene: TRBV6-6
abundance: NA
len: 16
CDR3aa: CASSYLAGGRTYEQYF
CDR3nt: TGTGCCAGCAGTTATTTAGCAGGGGGCAGGACCTACGAGCAGTACTTC

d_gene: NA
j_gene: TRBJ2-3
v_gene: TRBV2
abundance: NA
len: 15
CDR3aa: CASTLRVMATDTQYF
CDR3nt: TGTGCCAGCACCCTACGGGTCATGGCTACAGATACGCAGTATTTT

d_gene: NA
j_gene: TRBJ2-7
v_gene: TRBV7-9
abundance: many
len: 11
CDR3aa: CASSFSDEQYF
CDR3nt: TGTGCCAGCAGCTTTTCGGACGAGCAGTACTTC

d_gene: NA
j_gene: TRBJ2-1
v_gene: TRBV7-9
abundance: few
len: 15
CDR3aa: CASSLDGLHDNEQFF
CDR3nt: TGTGCCAGCAGCTTAGATGGACTACACGACAATGAGCAGTTCTTC

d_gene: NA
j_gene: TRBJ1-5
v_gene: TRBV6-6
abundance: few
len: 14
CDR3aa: CASSFDGVYQPQHF
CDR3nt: TGTGCCAGCAGTTTTGATGGGGTGTACCAGCCCCAGCATTTT

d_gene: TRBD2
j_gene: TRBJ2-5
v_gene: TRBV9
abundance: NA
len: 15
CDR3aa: CASSVEGLAGETQYF
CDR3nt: TGTGCCAGCAGCGTAGAGGGACTAGCGGGGGAGACCCAGTACTTC

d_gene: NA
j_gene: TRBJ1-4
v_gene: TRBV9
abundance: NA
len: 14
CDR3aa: CASSVAGTGEKLFF
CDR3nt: TGTGCCAGCAGCGTAGCCGGGACGGGCGAGAAACTGTTTTTT

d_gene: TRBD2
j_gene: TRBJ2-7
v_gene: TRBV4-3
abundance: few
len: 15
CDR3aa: CASSQATGGYYEQYF
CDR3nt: TGCGCCAGCAGCCAAGCTACCGGGGGGTACTACGAGCAGTACTTC

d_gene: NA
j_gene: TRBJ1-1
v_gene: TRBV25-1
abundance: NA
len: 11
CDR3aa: CASSATVEAFF
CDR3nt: TGTGCCAGCAGTGCGACAGTTGAAGCTTTCTTT

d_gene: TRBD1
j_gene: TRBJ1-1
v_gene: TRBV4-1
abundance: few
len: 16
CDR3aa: CASSEKTGGWDTEAFF
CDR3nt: TGCGCCAGCAGCGAAAAGACAGGGGGTTGGGACACTGAAGCTTTCTTT

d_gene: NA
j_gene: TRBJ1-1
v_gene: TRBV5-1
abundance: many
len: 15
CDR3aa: CASSLEPGWGTEAFF
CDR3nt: TGCGCCAGCAGCTTGGAACCGGGTTGGGGCACTGAAGCTTTCTTT

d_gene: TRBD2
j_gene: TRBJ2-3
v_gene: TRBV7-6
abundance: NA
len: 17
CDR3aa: CASGIAGGPSPTDTQYF
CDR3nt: TGTGCCAGCGGTATAGCGGGGGGCCCGTCTCCCACAGATACGCAGTATTTT

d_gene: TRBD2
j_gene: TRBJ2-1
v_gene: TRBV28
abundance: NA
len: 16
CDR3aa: CASSPLGTSARGEQFF
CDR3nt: TGTGCCAGCAGTCCACTCGGGACTAGTGCTAGGGGTGAGCAGTTCTTC

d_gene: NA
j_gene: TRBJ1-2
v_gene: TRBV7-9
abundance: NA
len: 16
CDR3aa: CASSPPRSSGYYGYTF
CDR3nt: TGTGCCAGCAGCCCACCCCGATCTTCCGGGTACTATGGCTACACCTTC

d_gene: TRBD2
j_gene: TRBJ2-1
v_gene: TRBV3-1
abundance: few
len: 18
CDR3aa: CASSQASAIAGAYNEQFF
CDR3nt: TGTGCCAGCAGCCAAGCTAGCGCTATAGCGGGGGCCTACAATGAGCAGTTCTTC

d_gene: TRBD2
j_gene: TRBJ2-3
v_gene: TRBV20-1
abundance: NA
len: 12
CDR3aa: CSARLAGDTQYF
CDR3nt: TGCAGTGCTAGACTAGCGGGAGATACGCAGTATTTT

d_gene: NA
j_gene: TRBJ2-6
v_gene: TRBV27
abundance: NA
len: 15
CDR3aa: CASSSGASGANVLTF
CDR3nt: TGTGCCAGCAGTTCAGGGGCATCTGGGGCCAACGTCCTGACTTTC

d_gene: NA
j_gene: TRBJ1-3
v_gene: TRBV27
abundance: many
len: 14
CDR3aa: CASSPGVSGNTIYF
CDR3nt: TGTGCCAGCAGCCCGGGGGTCTCTGGAAACACCATATATTTT

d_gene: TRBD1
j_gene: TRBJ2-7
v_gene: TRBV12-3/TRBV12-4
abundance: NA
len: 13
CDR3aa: CASSVTGTGSQYF
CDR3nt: TGTGCCAGCAGTGTTACCGGGACAGGGTCTCAGTACTTC

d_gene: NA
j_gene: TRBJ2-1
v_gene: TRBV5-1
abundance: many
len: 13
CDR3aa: CASSRAAYNEQFF
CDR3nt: TGCGCCAGCAGTCGGGCAGCCTACAATGAGCAGTTCTTC

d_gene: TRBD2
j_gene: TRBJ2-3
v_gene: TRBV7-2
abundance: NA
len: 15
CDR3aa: CASSVLGGYTDTQYF
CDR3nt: TGTGCCAGCAGCGTATTGGGGGGGTACACAGATACGCAGTATTTT

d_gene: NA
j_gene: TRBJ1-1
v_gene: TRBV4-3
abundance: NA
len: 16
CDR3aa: CASSQNLGERNTEAFF
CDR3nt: TGCGCCAGCAGCCAAAACCTTGGGGAAAGGAACACTGAAGCTTTCTTT

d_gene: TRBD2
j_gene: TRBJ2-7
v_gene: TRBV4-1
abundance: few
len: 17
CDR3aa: CASSQVGDSGGVYEQYF
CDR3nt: TGCGCCAGCAGCCAAGTAGGGGACAGCGGGGGGGTCTACGAGCAGTACTTC

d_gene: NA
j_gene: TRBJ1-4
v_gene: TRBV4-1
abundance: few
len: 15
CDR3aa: CASSHVGNSNEKLFF
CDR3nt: TGCGCCAGCAGCCACGTCGGAAATTCTAATGAAAAACTGTTTTTT

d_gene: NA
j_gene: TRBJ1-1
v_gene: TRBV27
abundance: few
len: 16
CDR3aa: CASGLPFRVSDTEAFF
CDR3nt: TGTGCCAGCGGTCTACCCTTCAGGGTTTCGGACACTGAAGCTTTCTTT

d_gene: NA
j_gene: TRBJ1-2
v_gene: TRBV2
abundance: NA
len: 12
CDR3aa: CASSYTDYGYTF
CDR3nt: TGTGCCAGCAGTTACACTGACTATGGCTACACCTTC

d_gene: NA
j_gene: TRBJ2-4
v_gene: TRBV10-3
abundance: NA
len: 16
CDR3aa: CAISQGWDRAKNIQYF
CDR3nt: TGTGCCATCAGTCAGGGATGGGATAGAGCCAAAAACATTCAGTACTTC

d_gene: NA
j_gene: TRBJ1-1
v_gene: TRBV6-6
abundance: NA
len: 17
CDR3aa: CASSPQTLPGKDTEAFF
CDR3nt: TGTGCCAGCAGTCCGCAGACGTTACCTGGGAAGGACACTGAAGCTTTCTTT

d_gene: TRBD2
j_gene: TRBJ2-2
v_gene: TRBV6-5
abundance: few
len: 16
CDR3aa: CASRPGLAGGTGELFF
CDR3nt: TGTGCCAGCAGACCCGGACTAGCGGGGGGGACCGGGGAGCTGTTTTTT

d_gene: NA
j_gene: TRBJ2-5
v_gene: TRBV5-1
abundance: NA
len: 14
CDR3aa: CASSFRDTQETQYF
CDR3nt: TGCGCCAGCAGCTTCCGGGACACGCAAGAGACCCAGTACTTC

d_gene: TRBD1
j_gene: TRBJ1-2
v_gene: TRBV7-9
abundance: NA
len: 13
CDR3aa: CASSHTGEAGYTF
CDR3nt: TGTGCCAGCAGCCACACAGGGGAAGCTGGCTACACCTTC

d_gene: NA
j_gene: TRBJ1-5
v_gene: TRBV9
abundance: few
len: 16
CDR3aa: CASSVGTGPSNQPQHF
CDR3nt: TGTGCCAGCAGCGTAGGGACGGGGCCCTCGAATCAGCCCCAGCATTTT

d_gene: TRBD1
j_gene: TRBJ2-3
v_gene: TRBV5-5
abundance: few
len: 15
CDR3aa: CASSLFDRAGDTQYF
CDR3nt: TGTGCCAGCAGCTTGTTCGACAGGGCCGGAGATACGCAGTATTTT

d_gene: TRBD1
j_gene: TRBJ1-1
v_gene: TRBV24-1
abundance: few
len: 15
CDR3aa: CATRPRDRSNTEAFF
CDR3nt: TGTGCCACCAGGCCCCGGGACAGGAGTAATACTGAAGCTTTCTTT

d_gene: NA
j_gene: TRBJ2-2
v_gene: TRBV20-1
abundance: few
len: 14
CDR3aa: CSARDHGDTGELFF
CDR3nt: TGCAGTGCTAGAGATCATGGGGATACCGGGGAGCTGTTTTTT